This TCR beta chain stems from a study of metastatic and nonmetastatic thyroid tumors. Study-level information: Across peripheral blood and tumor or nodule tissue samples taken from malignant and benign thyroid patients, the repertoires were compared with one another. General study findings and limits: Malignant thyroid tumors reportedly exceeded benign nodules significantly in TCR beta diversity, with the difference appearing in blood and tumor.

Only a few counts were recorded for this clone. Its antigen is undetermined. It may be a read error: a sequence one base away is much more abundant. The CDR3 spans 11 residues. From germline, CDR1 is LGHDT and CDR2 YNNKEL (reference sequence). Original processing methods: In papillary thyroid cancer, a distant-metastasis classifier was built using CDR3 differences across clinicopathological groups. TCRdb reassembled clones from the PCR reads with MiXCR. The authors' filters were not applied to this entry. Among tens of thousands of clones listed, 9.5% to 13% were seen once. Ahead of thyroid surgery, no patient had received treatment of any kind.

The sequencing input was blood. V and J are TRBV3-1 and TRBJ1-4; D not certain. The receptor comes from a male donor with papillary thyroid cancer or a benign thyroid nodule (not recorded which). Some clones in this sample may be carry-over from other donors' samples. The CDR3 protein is CASSSNEKLSF. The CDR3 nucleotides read TGTGCCAGCAGCTCAAATGAAAAACTGTCTTTT.